A single sample gave rise to the 25 T cell receptor beta chains below, sequenced in a study of memory B cells and T cells in multiple sclerosis. Sequencing was performed with immunoSEQ multiplex PCR; in TCRdb, only in-frame clones are kept and a portion is missing. The table shows under 50,000 clones, with roughly 87% occurring only once. Separate sequencing covered autoproliferating (CFSE-dim) and non-proliferating (CFSE-high) T cells from stimulus-free culture. Roughly 5x10^7 CFSE-labeled PBMCs were cultured around 7 days unstimulated, then replicate wells were pooled. Their recognized antigens are unknown. The sequencing sample was made of PBMCs from blood kept in culture. These receptors came from a human donor with multiple sclerosis.

This clone was picked up one time. The chain joins TRBV11-2 to TRBJ2-7, with D possibly matching TRBD2 (6 bases). Looked up from germline, CDR1 is SGHAT and CDR2 is FQNNGV. The V end lost 0 bases, the J end lost 5 bases, and 14 bases lay between the germline ends. The CDR3 has 15 amino acids. The CDR3 DNA follows: TGTGCCAGCAGCTTAGATCAGGGACTGATCAACGAGCAGTACTTC. Its translation: CASSLDQGLINEQYF. The whole variable domain, filled in from reference TRBV11-2 and TRBJ2-7, reads EAGVAQSPRYKIIEKRQSVAFWCNPISGHATLYWYQQILGQGPKLLIQFQNNGVVDDSQLPKDRFSAERLKGVDSTLKIQPAKLEDSAVYLCASSLDQGLINEQYFGPGTRLTVT.

The chain has TRBV7-9 and TRBJ2-7; a weak D match, TRBD1 (5 bases). This CDR3 is built from 13 residues. The V end was cut by 4 bases, the J end by 3 bases, with 10 bases between. Germline V gene sequence: CDR1 SEHNR, CDR2 FQNEAQ (reference sequence). CDR3 amino acids: CASSSLRVYEQYF. Here the CDR3 DNA reads TGTGCCAGCAGCTCCCTCAGGGTCTACGAGCAGTACTTC.

This chain uses TRBV29-1 with TRBJ1-2, with 9 bases identical to TRBD1. The V and J ends lost 5 bases and 8 bases, in that order; junction bases with no gene match: 12. The length of the CDR3 is 14 residues. Per the germline V gene, CDR1 is SQVTM and CDR2 is ANQGSEA. CDR3 residues: CSVWDRDNDLGYTF. The CDR3 DNA sequence: TGCAGCGTTTGGGACAGGGATAATGATCTAGGCTACACCTTC.

J is TRBJ1-1 and V is TRBV5-1; tentatively, D is TRBD1 (5 bases). The CDR3 runs to 16 residues. The V end lost 0 bases, the J end lost 11 bases, and 23 bases lay between the germline ends. Germline CDR1 is SGHRS and CDR2 is YFSETQ. CDR3: CASSLAGSEQVRGAFF. The CDR3 DNA follows: TGCGCCAGCAGCTTGGCCGGGTCGGAGCAGGTCCGGGGCGCTTTCTTT.

The chain uses TRBV28 and TRBJ2-5; TRBD2 matches at 10 bases. The junction had 7 bases not matched to a gene; V was cut back by 1 base and J by 5 bases. Germline V gene data show CDR1 as MDHEN and CDR2 as SYDVKM. The CDR3 runs 16 residues. Here the CDR3 reads CASSLYPSGGAETQYF. In nucleotides, the CDR3 is TGTGCCAGCAGTTTATACCCTAGCGGGGGAGCCGAGACCCAGTACTTC.

This clone was seen just once. This chain connects TRBV19 to TRBJ2-5; a possible D gene is TRBD2 (6 bases). The ends were cut back, 6 bases at V and 5 bases at J, with 19 bases in the middle. Germline lookup yields CDR1 LNHDA and CDR2 SQIVND (reference sequence). The CDR3 runs 15 residues. CDR3 in amino acids: CASSRDSQSWETQYF. In nucleotides, the CDR3 is TGTGCCAGTAGCCGGGACTCCCAGAGCTGGGAGACCCAGTACTTC.

The chain employs TRBV18 and TRBJ2-5; D is unresolved. Germline lookup yields CDR1 KGHSH and CDR2 LQKENI. Trimming pared 6 bases from V and 5 bases from J, leaving 13 bases between. There are 13 residues in the CDR3. CDR3 coding DNA: TGTGCCAGCTCTGTAAGGGCTGGGGAGACCCAGTACTTC. Protein: CASSVRAGETQYF. Together with reference TRBV18 and TRBJ2-5, the CDR3 gives the full variable domain: NAGVMQNPRHLVRRRGQEARLRCSPMKGHSHVYWYRQLPEEGLKFMVYLQKENIIDESGMPKERFSAEFPKEGPSILRIQQVVRGDSAAYFCASSVRAGETQYFGPGTRLLVL.

The CDR3 sequence: CASRPGPVGYTF. The CDR3 nucleotides read TGTGCCAGCAGACCCGGGCCTGTAGGCTACACCTTC. This chain connects TRBV6-5 to TRBJ1-2; D remains ambiguous. Germline V CDR1 and CDR2: MNHEY, SVGAGI. This CDR3 region has 12 residues. The V gene lost 6 bases and the J gene lost 8 bases, with 13 bases spanning the gap.

The chain recombines TRBV7-6 with TRBJ2-7; 7 bases line up with TRBD1. Per the germline V gene, CDR1 is SGHVS and CDR2 is FNYEAQ. The CDR3 sequence is 12 residues long. V shed 4 bases and J 4 bases; nucleotides not matched to a gene: 1. For the CDR3, the DNA is TGTGCCAGCAGCTCGGGACAGTACGAGCAGTACTTC. Protein: CASSSGQYEQYF. Filled out from reference TRBV7-6 and TRBJ2-7, the complete variable domain reads GAGVSQSPRYKVTKRGQDVALRCDPISGHVSLYWYRQALGQGPEFLTYFNYEAQQDKSGLPNDRFSAERPEGSISTLTIQRTEQRDSAMYRCASSSGQYEQYFGPGTRLTVT.

This chain links TRBV2 with TRBJ1-3; 7 bases align to TRBD1. V lost 7 bases and J lost 4; bases outside the gene matches: 7. CDR1 and CDR2 from the germline V gene are SNHLY and FYNNEI. The CDR3 contains 14 residues. For the CDR3, the DNA is TGTGCCAGCACCACGACAGGGTCCGGAAACACCATATATTTT. Amino acid sequence: CASTTTGSGNTIYF.

The chain employs TRBV30 and TRBJ2-5, with D unresolved. The DNA end is a closer match to TRBJ2-7, so the J assignment may be wrong. This CDR3 contains 14 residues. Germline V lookup: CDR1 GTSNPN, CDR2 SVGIG (reference sequence). CDR3 loop: CAWSGPSNSYEQYF. CDR3 nucleotides: TGTGCCTGGAGTGGACCGAGCAACTCCTACGAGCAGTACTTC.

The chain links TRBV5-6 to TRBJ2-5; D is uncertain. The germline gives CDR1 SGHDT, CDR2 YYEEEE. CDR3 length: 13 amino acids. Trimming cost V 1 base and J 2 bases, with 6 bases left between them. The CDR3 here is CASSLRNQETQYF. In DNA form, the CDR3 reads TGTGCCAGCAGCTTGCGGAATCAAGAGACCCAGTACTTC.

The V call is TRBV6-1, the J call TRBJ1-5, with no clear D. The CDR3 loop spans 15 amino acids. In germline, CDR1 is MNHNS, CDR2 SASEGT. Trimming took 4 bases from V and 0 from J, leaving 10 bases between them. CDR3: CASSGHRYSNQPQHF. The CDR3 bases are TGTGCCAGCAGTGGTCACCGGTATAGCAATCAGCCCCAGCATTTT.

The chain uses TRBV9 and TRBJ1-4; 12 bases align to TRBD1. Trimming at V came to 0 bases and at J to 10 bases, leaving 16 bases not matched to a gene. Germline V lookup: CDR1 SGDLS, CDR2 YYNGEE. CDR3 length: 19 residues. CDR3 residues: CASSVGRTGTGGAEGKLFF. The CDR3 DNA is TGTGCCAGCAGCGTAGGAAGAACGGGGACAGGGGGCGCGGAAGGAAAACTGTTTTTT.

This clone has just a few counts. This rearrangement joins TRBV28 to TRBJ2-5, with D possibly matching TRBD2 (6 bases). This CDR3 is built from 13 residues. CDR1 and CDR2 (germline): MDHEN, SYDVKM. Between the trimmed V and J ends, which lost 9 bases and 2 bases, there was a span of 13 bases. Here the CDR3 reads CASRSGEQETQYF. DNA for the CDR3: TGTGCCAGTCGTTCGGGGGAACAAGAGACCCAGTACTTC.

The V gene is TRBV28, the J gene TRBJ1-5; 7 bases agree with TRBD1. The CDR3 has 14 amino acids. With V trimmed by 7 bases and J by 3 bases, 6 bases remained unmatched. CDR1 and CDR2 (germline): MDHEN, SYDVKM. This CDR3 is CASKAQGPNQPQHF. The DNA of the CDR3 is TGTGCCAGCAAGGCACAGGGGCCCAATCAGCCCCAGCATTTT. Based on the CDR3 plus reference TRBV28 and TRBJ1-5, the full variable domain is DVKVTQSSRYLVKRTGEKVFLECVQDMDHENMFWYRQDPGLGLRLIYFSYDVKMKEKGDIPEGYSVSREKKERFSLILESASTNQTSMYLCASKAQGPNQPQHFGDGTRLSIL.

V and J are TRBV6-5 and TRBJ1-5; maybe TRBD1 (5 bases). The CDR3 loop spans 12 amino acids. V lost 10 bases and J lost 6, with 13 bases in between. Germline V gene data show CDR1 as MNHEY and CDR2 as SVGAGI. DNA of the CDR3: TGTGCCACGGGTTGGGGCTCTCAGCCCCAGCATTTT. This encodes CATGWGSQPQHF.

The chain carries TRBV6-1 and TRBJ1-6; D gene ambiguous. Deletions cut 7 bases from V and 6 bases from J, with 10 bases between. The CDR3 is made up of 13 amino acids. Germline V gene data show CDR1 as MNHNS and CDR2 as SASEGT. DNA for the CDR3: TGTGCCAGCACCGTCAGGCTTAATTCACCCCTCCACTTT. It translates to CASTVRLNSPLHF.

The J gene is TRBJ2-2, the V gene TRBV9, with 7 bases aligning to TRBD1. Germline trimming cut 1 base from V and 1 base from J; bases unmatched to any gene: 13. CDR3 length equals 19 residues. Per the germline V gene, CDR1 is SGDLS and CDR2 is YYNGEE. In DNA form, the CDR3 reads TGTGCCAGCAGCGTAAGGGTGGAATCCGGGACAGTGAACACCGGGGAGCTGTTTTTT. It is translated as CASSVRVESGTVNTGELFF.

The chain joins TRBV19 to TRBJ1-6; no definite D call. Between the trimmed V and J ends, which lost 5 bases and 7 bases, there was a span of 9 bases. CDR3 length: 13 amino acids. Germline lookup yields CDR1 LNHDA and CDR2 SQIVND (reference sequence). The CDR3 loop is CASSEPDNSPLHF. The CDR3 nucleotides are TGTGCCAGTAGTGAGCCGGACAATTCACCCCTCCACTTT.

The chain links TRBV5-1 to TRBJ1-3; D is uncertain. This CDR3 has 15 residues. Germline V gene lookup returns CDR1 SGHRS and CDR2 YFSETQ. Trimming cost V 0 bases and J 0 bases, with 7 bases left between them. The CDR3, as DNA: TGCGCCAGCAGCTTGGCGGGTAACTCTGGAAACACCATATATTTT. Protein: CASSLAGNSGNTIYF.

The chain links TRBV6-6 to TRBJ2-7; no definite D call. Germline V lookup: CDR1 MNHNY, CDR2 SVGAGI (reference sequence). CDR3 size: 14 residues. V lost 0 bases and J 2 bases, leaving 8 bases between the germline ends. The CDR3 here is CASSYSIGTYEQYF. DNA for the CDR3: TGTGCCAGCAGTTACTCGATTGGAACCTACGAGCAGTACTTC.

The rearrangement joins TRBV9 to TRBJ1-6, with TRBD1 identical over 10 bases. J was trimmed by 7 bases and V by 0 bases; bases with no gene match: 1. CDR1 and CDR2 (germline): SGDLS, YYNGEE. The CDR3 length is 15 residues. CDR3 coding DNA: TGTGCCAGCAGCGTAGGGGGACAGGGGAATTCACCCCTCCACTTT. Its protein is CASSVGGQGNSPLHF.

This rearrangement joins TRBV4-1 to TRBJ1-5, with unresolved D. The CDR3 extends over 14 amino acids. Trimming stripped 0 bases from V and 2 bases from J, with 5 bases between. Germline lookup yields CDR1 MGHRA and CDR2 YSYEKL. The DNA for the CDR3 is TGCGCCAGCAGCCAAGATTTGGGCAATCAGCCCCAGCATTTT. The encoded protein is CASSQDLGNQPQHF.

The chain carries TRBV19 and TRBJ2-1, with TRBD1 as a possible D gene (6 bases). Germline CDR1 and CDR2: LNHDA and SQIVND (reference sequence). The CDR3 has 15 residues. V lost 5 bases and J 1 base, leaving 12 bases between the germline ends. CDR3 loop: CASSVQGRSYNEQFF. CDR3 bases: TGTGCCAGTAGTGTACAGGGAAGGTCCTACAATGAGCAGTTCTTC. The full variable domain, rest sourced from reference TRBV19 and TRBJ2-1, is DGGITQSPKYLFRKEGQNVTLSCEQNLNHDAMYWYRQDPGQGLRLIYYSQIVNDFQKGDIAEGYSVSREKKESFPLTVTSAQKNPTAFYLCASSVQGRSYNEQFFGPGTRLTVL.